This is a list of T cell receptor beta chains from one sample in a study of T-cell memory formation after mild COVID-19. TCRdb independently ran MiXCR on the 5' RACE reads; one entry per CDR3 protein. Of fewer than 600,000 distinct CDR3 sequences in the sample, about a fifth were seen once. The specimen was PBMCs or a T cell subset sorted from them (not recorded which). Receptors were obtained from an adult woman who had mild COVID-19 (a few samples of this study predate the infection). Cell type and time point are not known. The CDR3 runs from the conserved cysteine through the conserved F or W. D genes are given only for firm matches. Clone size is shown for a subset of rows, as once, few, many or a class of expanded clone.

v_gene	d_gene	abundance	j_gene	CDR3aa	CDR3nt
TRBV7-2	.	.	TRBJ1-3	CASSLALVRGGNTIYF	TGTGCCAGCAGCTTAGCTCTAGTTCGGGGCGGAAACACCATATATTTT
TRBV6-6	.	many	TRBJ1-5	CASSTEVNQPQHF	TGTGCCAGCAGCACAGAGGTCAATCAGCCCCAGCATTTT
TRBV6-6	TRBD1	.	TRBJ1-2	CASSEARQGEYYGYTF	TGTGCCAGCAGTGAAGCCAGGCAGGGGGAATACTATGGCTACACCTTC
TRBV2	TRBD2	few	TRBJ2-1	CASSLTSWNEQFF	TGTGCCAGCAGCCTGACTAGCTGGAATGAGCAGTTCTTC
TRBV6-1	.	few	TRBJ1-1	CASRAELWTEAFF	TGTGCCAGCAGAGCGGAGTTGTGGACTGAAGCTTTCTTT
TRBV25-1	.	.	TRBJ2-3	CASTTTDTQYF	TGTGCCAGTACGACCACAGATACGCAGTATTTT
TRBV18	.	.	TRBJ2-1	CASSPPGTDNEQFF	TGTGCCAGCTCACCACCCGGGACCGACAATGAGCAGTTCTTC
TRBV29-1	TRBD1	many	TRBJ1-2	CSVAGQGPSGYGYTF	TGCAGCGTGGCCGGACAGGGGCCGAGCGGCTATGGCTACACCTTC
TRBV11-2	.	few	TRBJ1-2	CASSRADPTANYGYTF	TGTGCCAGCAGCCGAGCCGACCCGACGGCCAACTATGGCTACACCTTC
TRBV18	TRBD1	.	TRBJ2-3	CASSSQGLHTQYF	TGTGCCAGCTCATCACAGGGGCTACATACGCAGTATTTT
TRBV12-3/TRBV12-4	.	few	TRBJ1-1	CASSLEGLRNTEAFF	TGTGCCAGCAGTTTAGAGGGACTCCGGAACACTGAAGCTTTCTTT
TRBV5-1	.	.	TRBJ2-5	CASSAGQPQETQYF	TGCGCCAGCAGCGCCGGGCAGCCCCAAGAGACCCAGTACTTC
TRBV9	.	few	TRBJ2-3	CASSVAGWRSTDTQYF	TGTGCCAGCAGCGTAGCCGGGTGGCGGTCCACAGATACGCAGTATTTT
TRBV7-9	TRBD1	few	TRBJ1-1	CASSSPDRGNTEAFF	TGTGCCAGCAGCTCCCCGGACAGGGGGAACACTGAAGCTTTCTTT
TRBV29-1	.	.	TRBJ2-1	CSVFVPGRSEQFF	TGCAGCGTTTTCGTGCCAGGGAGGTCCGAGCAGTTCTTC
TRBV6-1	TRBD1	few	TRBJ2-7	CASSPDYRGVIYEQYF	TGTGCCAGCAGTCCAGATTACAGGGGGGTTATCTACGAGCAGTACTTC
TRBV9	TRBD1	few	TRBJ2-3	CASSVPRTGEAPDTQYF	TGTGCCAGCAGCGTCCCCAGGACAGGGGAGGCTCCAGATACGCAGTATTTT
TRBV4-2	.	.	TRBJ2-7	CASSQDLVLTSYEQYF	TGTGCCAGCAGCCAAGATCTCGTCCTTACTTCCTACGAGCAGTACTTC
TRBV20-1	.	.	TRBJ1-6	CSATSWGSGSYNSPLHF	TGCAGTGCCACCTCCTGGGGCAGTGGCTCCTATAATTCACCCCTCCACTTT
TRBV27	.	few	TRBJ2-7	CASSFRADYEQYF	TGTGCCAGCAGTTTCCGGGCTGACTACGAGCAGTACTTC
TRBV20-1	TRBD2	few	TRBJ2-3	CSAQRDTSGDTQYF	TGCAGTGCCCAACGGGACACTAGCGGCGATACGCAGTATTTT
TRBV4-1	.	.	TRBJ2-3	CASSQDRRGGSDTQYF	TGCGCCAGCAGCCAAGACCGTCGGGGTGGCTCAGATACGCAGTATTTT
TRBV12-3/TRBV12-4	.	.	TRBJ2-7	CASSIAGTEQYF	TGTGCCAGCAGCATCGCAGGAACCGAGCAGTACTTC
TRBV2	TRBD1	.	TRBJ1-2	CASSGDRVGYTF	TGTGCCAGCAGCGGGGACAGGGTTGGCTACACCTTC
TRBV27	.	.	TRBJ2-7	CASSPDLFYEQYF	TGTGCCAGCAGTCCCGACTTGTTCTACGAGCAGTACTTC
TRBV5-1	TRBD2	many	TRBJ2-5	CASSRTSGGQGTAQYF	TGCGCCAGCAGCAGGACTAGCGGGGGCCAGGGGACGGCCCAGTACTTC
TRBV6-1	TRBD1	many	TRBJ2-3	CASSANRGSTDTQYF	TGTGCCAGCAGTGCAAACAGGGGGAGCACAGATACGCAGTATTTT
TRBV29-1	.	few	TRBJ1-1	CSVQTEAFF	TGCAGCGTTCAAACTGAAGCTTTCTTT
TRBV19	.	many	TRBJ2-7	CASSQSAHEQYF	TGTGCCAGTAGTCAAAGCGCTCACGAGCAGTACTTC
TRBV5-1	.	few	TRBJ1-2	CASSLAAGKPNYGYTF	TGCGCCAGCAGCTTGGCCGCAGGGAAGCCTAACTATGGCTACACCTTC
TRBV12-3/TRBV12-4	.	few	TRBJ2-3	CAGPGRSRTTDTQYF	TGTGCCGGCCCGGGGAGGTCTAGGACTACAGATACGCAGTATTTT
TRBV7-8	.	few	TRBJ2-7	CASSFTPGEQYF	TGTGCCAGCAGCTTCACACCCGGCGAGCAGTACTTC
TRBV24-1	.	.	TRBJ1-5	CATSVSGKNQPQHF	TGTGCCACCAGTGTGTCAGGGAAAAATCAGCCCCAGCATTTT
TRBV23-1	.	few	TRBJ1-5	CASSQRSAGGQPQHF	TGCGCCAGCAGTCAAAGGTCTGCCGGGGGTCAGCCCCAGCATTTT
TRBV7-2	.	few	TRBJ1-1	CASSYWGNTEAFF	TGTGCCAGCAGCTACTGGGGGAACACTGAAGCTTTCTTT
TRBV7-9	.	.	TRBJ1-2	CASSLWGEEGYTF	TGTGCCAGCAGCTTGTGGGGGGAAGAAGGCTACACCTTC
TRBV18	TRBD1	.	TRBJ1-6	CASSKDRDSPLHF	TGTGCCAGCTCAAAAGACAGGGATTCACCCCTCCACTTT
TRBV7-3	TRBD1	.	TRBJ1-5	CAFGQGGHGNQPQHF	TGTGCCTTTGGACAGGGGGGCCATGGCAATCAGCCCCAGCATTTT
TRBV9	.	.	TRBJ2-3	CASSVGWSGTDTQYF	TGTGCCAGCAGCGTAGGTTGGTCGGGCACAGATACGCAGTATTTT
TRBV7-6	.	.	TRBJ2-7	CASSLGGGGSGEQYF	TGTGCCAGCAGCTTAGGTGGCGGAGGTTCGGGCGAGCAGTACTTC
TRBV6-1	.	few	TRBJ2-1	CASSPTSRNEQFF	TGTGCCAGCAGTCCTACTAGCCGAAATGAGCAGTTCTTC
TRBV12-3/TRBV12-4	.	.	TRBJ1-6	CASSLSGPNSPLHF	TGTGCCAGCAGTCTCTCCGGACCTAATTCACCCCTCCACTTT